This T cell receptor (beta chain) was identified in a study of shared clonotypes between healthy human individuals. Germline lookup yields CDR1 MDHEN and CDR2 SYDVKM. The CDR3 is 15 amino acids. The ends lost 11 bases at V and 6 bases at J; junction bases unmatched: 14. All participating donors were Caucasian adults from Nashville, Tennessee. Template for every sorted-subset replicate PCR totaled about 0.2 ug DNA, 25,000 to 30,000 T cell genomes. TCRdb's table, derived via immunoSEQ multiplex PCR, lists solely in-frame clones and lacks some. This sample has a few million clones, with about 90% found just once. General study results and limits: Larger richness was generally estimated for naive than memory subsets.

Remarks on this clone: Antigen: not known.

The clonotype originates from a man in his late teens or twenties in good health. Some clones in this sample may be carry-over from other donors' samples. The sequenced sample consisted of naive CD4+ T cells from PBMCs. Specified subset: CD45RA+ positively selected. The V gene is TRBV28, the J gene TRBJ2-3, with 10 bases aligning to TRBD2. The CDR3 DNA reads as TGTGCCGGTGGGGGGCTAGCGGGAGTTTGGGATACGCAGTATTTT. Its translation: CAGGGLAGVWDTQYF.